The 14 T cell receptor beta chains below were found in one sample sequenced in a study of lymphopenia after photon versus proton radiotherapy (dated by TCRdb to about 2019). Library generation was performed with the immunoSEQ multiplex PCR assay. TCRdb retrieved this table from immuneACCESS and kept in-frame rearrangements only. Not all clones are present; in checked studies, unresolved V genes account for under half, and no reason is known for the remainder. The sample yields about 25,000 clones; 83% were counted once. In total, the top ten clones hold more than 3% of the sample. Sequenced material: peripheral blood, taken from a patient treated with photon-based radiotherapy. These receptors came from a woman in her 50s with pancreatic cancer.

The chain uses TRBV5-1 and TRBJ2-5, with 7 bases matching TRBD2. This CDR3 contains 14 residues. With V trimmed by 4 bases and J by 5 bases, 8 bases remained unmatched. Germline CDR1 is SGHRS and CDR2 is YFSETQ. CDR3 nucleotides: TGCGCCAGCAGCCCGGGGAGGGGAATCGAGACCCAGTACTTC. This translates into CASSPGRGIETQYF.

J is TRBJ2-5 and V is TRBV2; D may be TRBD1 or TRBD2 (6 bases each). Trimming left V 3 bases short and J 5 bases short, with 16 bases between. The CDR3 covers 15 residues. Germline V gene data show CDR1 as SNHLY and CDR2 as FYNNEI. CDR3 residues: CASSDLGGAGETQYF. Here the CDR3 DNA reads TGTGCCAGCAGTGATCTGGGGGGCGCGGGGGAGACCCAGTACTTC. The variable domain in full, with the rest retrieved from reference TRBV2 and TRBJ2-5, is EPEVTQTPSHQVTQMGQEVILRCVPISNHLYFYWYRQILGQKVEFLVSFYNNEISEKSEIFDDQFSVERPDGSNFTLKIRSTKLEDSAMYFCASSDLGGAGETQYFGPGTRLLVL.

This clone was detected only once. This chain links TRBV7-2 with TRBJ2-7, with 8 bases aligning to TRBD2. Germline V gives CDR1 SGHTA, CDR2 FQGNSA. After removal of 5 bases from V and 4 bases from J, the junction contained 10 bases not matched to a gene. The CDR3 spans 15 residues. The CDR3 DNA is TGTGCCAGCAGCCTTAGGAGGGCTAGCGGGTACGAGCAGTACTTC. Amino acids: CASSLRRASGYEQYF.

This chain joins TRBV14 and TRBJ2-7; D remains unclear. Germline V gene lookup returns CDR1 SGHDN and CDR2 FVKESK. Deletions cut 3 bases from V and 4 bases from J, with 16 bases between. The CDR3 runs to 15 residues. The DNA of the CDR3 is TGTGCCAGCAGCCAGAGCCGTAGGGTCCCTTACGAGCAGTACTTC. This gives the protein CASSQSRRVPYEQYF.

In nucleotides, the CDR3 is TGTGCCAGCAGCGGCGAACCAGGGTACACCTTC. This gives the protein CASSGEPGYTF. The rearrangement links TRBV5-4 to TRBJ1-2; D might be TRBD1 (5 bases). V gave up 4 bases and J gave up 11 bases, with 12 bases separating them. This CDR3 has 11 residues. The germline CDR1 and CDR2 sequences are SGHNT and YYREEE (reference sequence).

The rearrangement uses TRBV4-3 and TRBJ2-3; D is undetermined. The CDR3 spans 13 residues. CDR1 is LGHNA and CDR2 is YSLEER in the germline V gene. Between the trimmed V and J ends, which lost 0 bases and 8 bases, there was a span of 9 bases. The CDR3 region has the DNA TGCGCCAGCAGCCAAGATATTTCGGGTACGCAGTATTTT. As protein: CASSQDISGTQYF.

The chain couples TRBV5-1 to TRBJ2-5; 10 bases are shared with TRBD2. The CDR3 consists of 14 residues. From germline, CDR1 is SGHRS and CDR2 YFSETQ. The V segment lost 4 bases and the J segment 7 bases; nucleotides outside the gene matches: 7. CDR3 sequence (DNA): TGCGCCAGCAGCGTCGGGACTAGCGAGGTGACCCAGTACTTC. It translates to CASSVGTSEVTQYF.

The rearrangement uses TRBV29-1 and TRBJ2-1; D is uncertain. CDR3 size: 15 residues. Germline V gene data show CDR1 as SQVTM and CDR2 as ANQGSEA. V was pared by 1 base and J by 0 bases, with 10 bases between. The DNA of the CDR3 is TGCAGCGTTGAAGGCGGACGCTTCTCCTACAATGAGCAGTTCTTC. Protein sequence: CSVEGGRFSYNEQFF.

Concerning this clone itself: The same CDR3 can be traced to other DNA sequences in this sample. CDR3 DNA: TGTGCCAGCAGTCGACCGGGACAATATGGCTACACCTTC. It translates to CASSRPGQYGYTF. The chain uses TRBV27 and TRBJ1-2; D might be TRBD1 (6 bases). Germline assignment: CDR1 MNHEY and CDR2 SMNVEV (reference sequence). The CDR3 loop spans 13 amino acids. Trimming left V 5 bases short and J 5 bases short, with 12 bases between.

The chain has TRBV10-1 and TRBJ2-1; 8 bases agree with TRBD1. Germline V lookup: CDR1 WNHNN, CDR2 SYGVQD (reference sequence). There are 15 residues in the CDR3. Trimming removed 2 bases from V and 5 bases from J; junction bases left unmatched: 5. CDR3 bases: TGCGCCAGCAGTGAGGGGGGGACAGGCGACAATGAGCAGTTCTTC. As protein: CASSEGGTGDNEQFF.

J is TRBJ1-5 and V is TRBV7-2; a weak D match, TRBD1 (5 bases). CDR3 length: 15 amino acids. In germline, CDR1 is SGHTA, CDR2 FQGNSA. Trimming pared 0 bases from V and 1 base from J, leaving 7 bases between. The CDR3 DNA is TGTGCCAGCAGCTTAGCGGCAGGGAGCAATCAGCCCCAGCATTTT. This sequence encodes CASSLAAGSNQPQHF.

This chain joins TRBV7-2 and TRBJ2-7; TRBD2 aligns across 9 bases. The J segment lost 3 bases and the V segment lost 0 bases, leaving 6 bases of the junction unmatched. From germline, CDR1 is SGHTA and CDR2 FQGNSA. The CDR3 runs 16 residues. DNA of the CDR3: TGTGCCAGCAGCTTAGCGACTAGCGGAACGGACTACGAGCAGTACTTC. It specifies CASSLATSGTDYEQYF. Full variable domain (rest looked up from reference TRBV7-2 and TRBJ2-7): GAGVSQSPSNKVTEKGKDVELRCDPISGHTALYWYRQSLGQGLEFLIYFQGNSAPDKSGLPSDRFSAERTGGSVSTLTIQRTQQEDSAVYLCASSLATSGTDYEQYFGPGTRLTVT.

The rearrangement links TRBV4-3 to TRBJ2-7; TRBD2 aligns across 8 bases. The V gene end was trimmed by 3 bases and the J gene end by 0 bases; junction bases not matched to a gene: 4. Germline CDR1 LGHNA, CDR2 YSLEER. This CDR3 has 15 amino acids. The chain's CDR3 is CASSQLAGDSYEQYF. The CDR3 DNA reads TGCGCCAGCAGCCAGCTAGCGGGTGACTCCTACGAGCAGTACTTC.

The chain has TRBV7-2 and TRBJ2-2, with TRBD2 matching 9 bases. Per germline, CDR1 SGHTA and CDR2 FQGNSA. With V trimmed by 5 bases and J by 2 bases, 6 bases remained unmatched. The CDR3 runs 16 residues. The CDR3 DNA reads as TGTGCCAGCAGCCTCGGACTAGCGCCTAACACCGGGGAGCTGTTTTTT. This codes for CASSLGLAPNTGELFF.